This TCR beta chain was found in a study of blood T cells in healthy people across ages. This clonotype was picked up a small number of times. Germline CDR1 and CDR2: LGHNA and YSLEER. The CDR3 covers 14 residues. The junction had 5 bases not matched to a gene; V was cut back by 0 bases and J by 7 bases. Together with a sample-barcoded 5' primer, a J-beta primer mix was included in a second PCR lasting about 7 to 11 cycles. Each CDR3 protein is one row after TCRdb ran MiXCR on the 5' RACE reads. The table includes approximately 850,000 distinct CDR3 sequences, under 45% detected once. The chain recombines TRBV4-3 with TRBJ1-2; 7 bases map to TRBD1. The sequence was obtained from a man aged 60 to 75 in good health. Sequencing input: blood. CDR3 sequence: CASSQEGQRSGYTF. In DNA, the CDR3 is TGCGCCAGCAGCCAAGAGGGACAGAGGAGTGGCTACACCTTC.